This TCR beta chain was captured by sequencing in a study of T cell responses to AZD1222 COVID-19 vaccine. The CDR3 loop spans 15 amino acids. Germline CDR1 and CDR2: SGHAT and FQNNGV. V lost 5 bases and J lost 0, with 10 bases in between. Profiling relied on immunoSEQ multiplex PCR, and the TCRdb table lists in-frame clones only, not all of them. The table lists some 170,000 clones, 90% to 95% of them singletons. The material was peripheral blood, obtained on day 0 of AZD1222 vaccination. The receptor comes from an adult in good health. The chain employs TRBV11-2 and TRBJ1-4; TRBD1 is a possible D gene (5 bases). The chain's CDR3 is CASSKTGATNEKLFF. CDR3 nucleotides: TGTGCCAGCAGCAAAACAGGCGCAACTAATGAAAAACTGTTTTTT. Drawing the rest from reference TRBV11-2 and TRBJ1-4, the complete variable domain is EAGVAQSPRYKIIEKRQSVAFWCNPISGHATLYWYQQILGQGPKLLIQFQNNGVVDDSQLPKDRFSAERLKGVDSTLKIQPAKLEDSAVYLCASSKTGATNEKLFFGSGTQLSVL.